This T cell receptor (beta chain) emerged from a study of regulatory T cells in long-lasting Graves disease. Stated time point: newly diagnosed GD, antithyroid drugs for less than 3 months. The TCR library was prepared using RNA isolated from PBMCs. The CDR3 length is 13 residues. The ends were cut back, 5 bases at V and 8 bases at J, with 14 bases in the middle. The germline CDR1 and CDR2 sequences are SGHAT and FQNNGV. Libraries of TCR beta came from iRepertoire HTBI primers plus Arm-PCR of CDR3 regions. TCRdb called the multiplex PCR reads again in MiXCR, with one record for every CDR3 protein. Among about 420,000 distinct CDR3 sequences listed, approximately 16% were seen once. This clonotype was counted between two and nine times. Its antigen is unknown. Notes on the study in general: Persistent disease was characterized by preferential usage of TRBV28, TRBJ1-2 and TRBJ2-5.

These same data were also listed under a study on T cells in Graves' hyperthyroidism and ophthalmopathy. This second study says: Patients showing uncontrolled infection, other autoimmune disease, pregnancy or lactation were ineligible.

The receptor was isolated from a woman aged 18-29 years with Graves disease. The chain combines TRBV11-2 with TRBJ2-3; D is tentatively TRBD1 or TRBD2 (6 bases each). Source: peripheral blood mononuclear cells (PBMCs), taken at new diagnosis, from a patient treated with antithyroid drugs. The CDR3 coding sequence is TGTGCCAGCAGCGAAACGGGGGCCGCTACGCAGTATTTT. Amino acid sequence: CASSETGAATQYF.